These 28 T cell receptor beta chains originate from one sample sequenced in a study of cytomegalovirus exposure and HLA in healthy donors. The method was immunoSEQ multiplex PCR; TCRdb's version includes in-frame clones alone and lacks a portion of them. This sample carries tens of thousands of clones, approximately 94% of them seen once, and the ten largest clones take roughly 4.4%. Sample: PBMCs. The receptor source for this set is a man aged 18 to 35 in good health and CMV-seropositive.

This chain joins TRBV25-1 and TRBJ2-1; 7 bases are a match to TRBD1. The CDR3 sequence is 16 residues long. V lost 1 base to trimming and J lost 4 bases; unmatched junction nucleotides: 7. Per the germline V gene, CDR1 is MGHDK and CDR2 is SYGVNS. CDR3 in amino acids: CASSESGRGSYNEQFF. The CDR3 DNA sequence: TGTGCCAGCAGTGAATCGGGCAGGGGGTCATACAATGAGCAGTTCTTC.

This chain links TRBV7-9 with TRBJ1-2; D is undetermined. Germline values: CDR1 SEHNR, CDR2 FQNEAQ (reference sequence). CDR3 length: 12 amino acids. The germline V and J ends were trimmed by 1 base and 5 bases, with 5 bases remaining between them. The DNA for the CDR3 is TGTGCCAGCAGCTTAGACGGTTATGGCTACACCTTC. This sequence encodes CASSLDGYGYTF.

This chain links TRBV11-2 with TRBJ1-2, with 12 bases lining up with TRBD1. Per the germline V gene, CDR1 is SGHAT and CDR2 is FQNNGV. This CDR3 spans 18 amino acids. Trimming took 6 bases from V and 1 from J; bases not matched to a gene: 12. CDR3 nucleotide sequence: TGTGCCAGCAGTCTCCACGGGACAGGGGGCTTAGGTAACTATGGCTACACCTTC. Translating gives CASSLHGTGGLGNYGYTF.

The genes are TRBV6-5 and TRBJ1-4, with 7 nucleotides matching TRBD1. In germline, CDR1 is MNHEY, CDR2 SVGAGI. V lost 2 bases, J lost 7 bases, and 7 bases stayed unmatched. CDR3 length equals 15 residues. The CDR3 reads CASSYTGQPGEKLFF. The CDR3 coding sequence is TGTGCCAGCAGTTACACGGGACAGCCAGGTGAAAAACTGTTTTTT.

The genes are TRBV7-2 and TRBJ2-2; D ambiguous. V shed 7 bases and J shed 4 bases, with 13 bases lying between them. Germline CDR1 SGHTA, CDR2 FQGNSA. The CDR3 contains 14 residues. The CDR3 region has the DNA TGTGCCAGCACCCTCTCAGGTGGCACCGGGGAGCTGTTTTTT. This codes for CASTLSGGTGELFF.

The rearrangement uses TRBV9 and TRBJ2-6; TRBD1 aligns across 9 bases. The junction had 8 bases not matched to a gene; V was cut back by 1 base and J by 0 bases. The CDR3 contains 19 residues. Germline V gene sequence: CDR1 SGDLS, CDR2 YYNGEE. The CDR3 sequence: CASSVHGTGSLSGANVLTF. CDR3 sequence (DNA): TGTGCCAGCAGCGTACATGGGACAGGGTCCCTCTCTGGGGCCAACGTCCTGACTTTC.

This clone was counted a single time. The rearrangement uses TRBV7-3 and TRBJ2-3; 10 bases align to TRBD2. Trimming took 5 bases from V and 6 from J; bases not matched to a gene: 5. The CDR3 length is 14 residues. Germline CDR1 and CDR2: SGHTA and FQGTGA. CDR3 coding DNA: TGTGCCAGCAGCACAGCGGGAGGGAAGGATACGCAGTATTTT. Translated, it gives CASSTAGGKDTQYF.

V and J are TRBV5-1 and TRBJ1-2; maybe TRBD1 (5 bases). Deletions cut 0 bases from V and 4 bases from J, with 10 bases between. This CDR3 is built from 14 residues. CDR1 and CDR2 from the germline V gene are SGHRS and YFSETQ. CDR3 loop: CASSLDRTSYGYTF. In DNA form, the CDR3 reads TGCGCCAGCAGCTTGGACAGGACGAGCTATGGCTACACCTTC.

This chain joins TRBV5-6 and TRBJ2-7, with D maybe TRBD1 (5 bases). In germline, CDR1 is SGHDT, CDR2 YYEEEE. The CDR3 consists of 13 residues. V was cut by 6 bases and J by 5 bases, with 15 bases left in between. CDR3 region: CASTRQSPHEQYF. The CDR3 DNA sequence: TGTGCCAGCACAAGACAGAGTCCGCACGAGCAGTACTTC.

This chain links TRBV29-1 with TRBJ1-2, with TRBD1 matching over 9 bases. The CDR3 sequence is 12 residues long. V lost 7 bases, J lost 6 bases, and 6 bases stayed unmatched. Germline V CDR1 and CDR2: SQVTM, ANQGSEA. CDR3 DNA sequence: TGCAGCGGATCGGACAGGGGAGATGGCTACACCTTC. This codes for CSGSDRGDGYTF.

The V call is TRBV29-1, the J call TRBJ2-7; unclear D gene. The ends were cut back, 2 bases at V and 2 bases at J, with 13 bases in the middle. This CDR3 region has 14 residues. The germline gives CDR1 SQVTM, CDR2 ANQGSEA. CDR3 sequence: CSVETGVLPYEQYF. DNA for the CDR3: TGCAGCGTTGAAACTGGAGTTTTACCCTACGAGCAGTACTTC.

V is TRBV4-1 and J is TRBJ2-3; the match to TRBD2 covers 8 bases. The CDR3 has 19 amino acids. Germline CDR1 reads MGHRA; CDR2 reads YSYEKL. V shed 7 bases and J 0 bases; nucleotides not matched to a gene: 18. The CDR3 nucleotides read TGCGCCAGCAATACAAGGGTATCGGCGGGGGGCCTGAGCACAGATACGCAGTATTTT. Translated, it gives CASNTRVSAGGLSTDTQYF.

This rearrangement joins TRBV7-2 to TRBJ1-5; a possible D gene is TRBD1 (6 bases). Per germline, CDR1 SGHTA and CDR2 FQGNSA. V lost 6 bases and J 4 bases, leaving 10 bases between the germline ends. This CDR3 comprises 13 residues. CDR3 nucleotides: TGTGCCAGCAGTTCGGACAGAAATCAGCCCCAGCATTTT. Protein product: CASSSDRNQPQHF.

This chain joins TRBV29-1 and TRBJ2-3; D is perhaps TRBD2 (6 bases). There are 16 residues in the CDR3. From germline, CDR1 is SQVTM and CDR2 ANQGSEA. Deletions cut 6 bases from V and 10 bases from J, with 29 bases between. Here the CDR3 reads CSVRALAEISLKAQYF. In nucleotides, the CDR3 is TGCAGCGTGCGGGCACTAGCCGAGATCTCACTGAAGGCGCAGTATTTT.

The sample holds a few counts of this clone. The CDR3 protein is CASSIGTANTEAFF. The CDR3 nucleotides read TGTGCCAGTAGTATTGGGACAGCTAACACTGAAGCTTTCTTT. The chain employs TRBV19 and TRBJ1-1; TRBD1 matches 7 bases. Per the germline V gene, CDR1 is LNHDA and CDR2 is SQIVND (reference sequence). V dropped 3 bases and J dropped 2; count of bases not matched to a gene: 3. The CDR3 loop spans 14 amino acids.

In this sample, this clone turned up once. The rearrangement uses TRBV7-8 and TRBJ2-3; D is uncertain. The CDR3 totals 16 residues. Germline CDR1 reads SGHVS; CDR2 reads FQNEAQ. Trimming left V 2 bases short and J 0 bases short, with 12 bases between. The CDR3: CASSLTWAFSTDTQYF. The DNA for the CDR3 is TGTGCCAGCAGCTTAACTTGGGCGTTTAGCACAGATACGCAGTATTTT.

This rearrangement joins TRBV7-8 to TRBJ2-1, with a weak D call TRBD2 (5 bases). Germline V gives CDR1 SGHVS, CDR2 FQNEAQ. The V end was cut by 1 base, the J end by 7 bases, with 14 bases between. The CDR3 contains 15 residues. The CDR3 spells CASSLGGLPRNEQFF. The DNA of the CDR3 is TGTGCCAGCAGCTTAGGAGGACTTCCCCGAAATGAGCAGTTCTTC.

This clone was recorded a few times. The chain employs TRBV30 and TRBJ1-6; 9 bases fit TRBD1. Trimming removed 3 bases from V and 10 bases from J; junction bases left unmatched: 10. CDR3 length: 15 amino acids. CDR1 and CDR2 (germline): GTSNPN, SVGIG (reference sequence). The CDR3 bases are TGTGCCTGGAGGGCCGGACAGGGGTGGGGGTCACCCCTCCACTTT. It encodes CAWRAGQGWGSPLHF.

This clone was seen once. The chain combines TRBV5-1 with TRBJ2-1; D may be TRBD2 (6 bases). Looked up from germline, CDR1 is SGHRS and CDR2 is YFSETQ. The CDR3 totals 13 residues. V dropped 2 bases and J dropped 7 bases, with 10 bases sitting between them. CDR3 sequence: CASSLLGGNEQFF. The CDR3 DNA is TGCGCCAGCAGCTTACTTGGGGGGAATGAGCAGTTCTTC.

This chain connects TRBV7-6 to TRBJ1-3; 8 bases are a match to TRBD1. The CDR3 extends over 15 amino acids. V lost 2 bases to trimming and J lost 0 bases; unmatched junction nucleotides: 0. Germline V gene data show CDR1 as SGHVS and CDR2 as FNYEAQ. The CDR3 is CASSLTGGSGNTIYF. CDR3 DNA: TGTGCCAGCAGCTTAACAGGGGGCTCTGGAAACACCATATATTTT. Full variable domain (outside the CDR3, taken from reference TRBV7-6 and TRBJ1-3): GAGVSQSPRYKVTKRGQDVALRCDPISGHVSLYWYRQALGQGPEFLTYFNYEAQQDKSGLPNDRFSAERPEGSISTLTIQRTEQRDSAMYRCASSLTGGSGNTIYFGEGSWLTVV.

The chain recombines TRBV13 with TRBJ2-6; D might be TRBD2 (5 bases). V lost 1 base and J lost 4, with 11 bases in between. This CDR3 has 16 amino acids. Germline loops: CDR1 PRHDT, CDR2 FYEKMQ (reference sequence). CDR3: CASSLAGEPGANVLTF. Here the CDR3 DNA reads TGTGCCAGCAGCTTAGCTGGGGAGCCGGGGGCCAACGTCCTGACTTTC.

The chain employs TRBV1 and TRBJ2-3; the table's D gene call, TRBD2, was not cross checked with the DNA. TRBV1 is a documented pseudogene. The CDR3 contains 13 residues. CDR3 DNA sequence: TGCACCAGCCGACCTAGCGACACAGATACGCAGTATTTT. As protein: CTSRPSDTDTQYF.

V and J are TRBV25-1 and TRBJ2-1, with D perhaps matching TRBD1 (6 bases). V was shortened by 5 bases and J by 6 bases, with 14 bases between the two germline ends. The CDR3 is 14 residues long. Germline V CDR1 and CDR2: MGHDK, SYGVNS. DNA of the CDR3: TGTGCCAGCAGTTTGCAGGGGTTTACCAATGAGCAGTTCTTC. Translating it yields CASSLQGFTNEQFF. Together with reference TRBV25-1 and TRBJ2-1, the CDR3 gives the full variable domain: EADIYQTPRYLVIGTGKKITLECSQTMGHDKMYWYQQDPGMELHLIHYSYGVNSTEKGDLSSESTVSRIRTEHFPLTLESARPSHTSQYLCASSLQGFTNEQFFGPGTRLTVL.

V and J are TRBV23-1 and TRBJ2-7; D perhaps matches TRBD1 (5 bases). TRBV23-1 is placed among ORFs of uncertain function. The CDR3 sequence is 15 residues long. The V end lost 6 bases, the J end lost 0 bases, and 15 bases lay between the germline ends. The CDR3 DNA reads as TGCGCCAGCAGCCTACGACAGAAGTCCTCCTACGAGCAGTACTTC. As protein: CASSLRQKSSYEQYF.

This chain links TRBV7-2 with TRBJ2-7, with 7 bases fitting TRBD1. The CDR3 is 15 amino acids. V was pared by 0 bases and J by 4 bases, with 6 bases of the junction left unmatched. From germline, CDR1 is SGHTA and CDR2 FQGNSA. CDR3: CASSLATGTGYEQYF. The CDR3 region has the DNA TGTGCCAGCAGCTTAGCGACAGGGACCGGTTACGAGCAGTACTTC.

The CDR3 reads CASNLGQMNTGELFF. The DNA of the CDR3 is TGCGCCAGCAACCTAGGACAGATGAACACCGGGGAGCTGTTTTTT. The chain combines TRBV5-1 with TRBJ2-2, with D possibly being TRBD1 (6 bases). The CDR3 is made up of 15 amino acids. Germline loops: CDR1 SGHRS, CDR2 YFSETQ. V was clipped by 6 bases and J by 1 base, with 13 bases between them.

This chain uses TRBV30 with TRBJ2-7; the match to TRBD1 covers 11 bases. This CDR3 region has 15 residues. The germline V gene has CDR1 GTSNPN and CDR2 SVGIG (reference sequence). With 8 bases clipped from V and 4 bases from J, the junction kept 13 bases outside the gene matches. CDR3 residues: CAGETGTGGGYEQYF. The CDR3 DNA is TGTGCCGGAGAGACCGGGACAGGGGGTGGGTACGAGCAGTACTTC.

The chain is built from TRBV7-8 and TRBJ2-5; unclear D gene. The CDR3 extends over 11 amino acids. In germline, CDR1 is SGHVS, CDR2 FQNEAQ. V was pared by 6 bases and J by 7 bases, with 9 bases between. The DNA for the CDR3 is TGTGCCAGCAGTAAATTAGTGACCCAGTACTTC. Protein product: CASSKLVTQYF.